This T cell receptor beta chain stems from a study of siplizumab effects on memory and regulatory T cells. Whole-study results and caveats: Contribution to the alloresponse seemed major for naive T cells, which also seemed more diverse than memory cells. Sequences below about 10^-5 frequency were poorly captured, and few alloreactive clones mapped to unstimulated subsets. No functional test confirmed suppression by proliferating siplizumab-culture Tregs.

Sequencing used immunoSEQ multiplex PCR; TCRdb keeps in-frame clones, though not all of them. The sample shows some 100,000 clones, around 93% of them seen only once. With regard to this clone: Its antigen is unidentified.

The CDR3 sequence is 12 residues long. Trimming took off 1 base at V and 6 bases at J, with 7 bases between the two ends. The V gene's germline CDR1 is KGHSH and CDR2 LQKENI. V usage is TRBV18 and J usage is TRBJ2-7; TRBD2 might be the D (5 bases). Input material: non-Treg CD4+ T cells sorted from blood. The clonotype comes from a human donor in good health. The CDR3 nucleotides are TGTGCCAGCTCACCACAGGGAGCCGAGCAGTACTTC. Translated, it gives CASSPQGAEQYF.